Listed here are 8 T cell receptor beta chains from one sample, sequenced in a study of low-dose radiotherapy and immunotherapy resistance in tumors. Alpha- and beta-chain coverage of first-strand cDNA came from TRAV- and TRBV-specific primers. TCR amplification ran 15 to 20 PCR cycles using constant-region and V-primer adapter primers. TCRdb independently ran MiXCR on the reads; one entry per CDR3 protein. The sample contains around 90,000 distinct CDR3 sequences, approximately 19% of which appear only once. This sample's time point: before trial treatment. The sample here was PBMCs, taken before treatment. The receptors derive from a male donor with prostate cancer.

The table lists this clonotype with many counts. The CDR3 here is CASSYGADQPQHF. In DNA, the CDR3 is TGTGCCAGCAGTTACGGAGCGGATCAGCCCCAGCATTTT. This chain links TRBV6-6 with TRBJ1-5; D ambiguous. CDR1 MNHNY and CDR2 SVGAGI come from the germline V gene (reference sequence). The CDR3 consists of 13 residues. The V end lost 2 bases, the J end lost 5 bases, and 7 bases lay between the germline ends.

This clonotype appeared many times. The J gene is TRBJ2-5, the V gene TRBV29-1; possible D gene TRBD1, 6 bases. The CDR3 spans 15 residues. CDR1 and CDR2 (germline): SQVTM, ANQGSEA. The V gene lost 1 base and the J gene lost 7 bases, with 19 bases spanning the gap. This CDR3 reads CSVEAGRGAKVTQYF. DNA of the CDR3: TGCAGCGTTGAAGCGGGCAGGGGAGCTAAGGTGACCCAGTACTTC.

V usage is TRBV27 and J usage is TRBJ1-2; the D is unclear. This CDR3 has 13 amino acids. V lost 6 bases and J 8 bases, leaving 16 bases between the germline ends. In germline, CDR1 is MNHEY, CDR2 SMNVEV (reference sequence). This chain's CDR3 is CASSPVIFGGYTF. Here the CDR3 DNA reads TGTGCCAGCAGCCCGGTCATTTTTGGAGGCTACACCTTC.

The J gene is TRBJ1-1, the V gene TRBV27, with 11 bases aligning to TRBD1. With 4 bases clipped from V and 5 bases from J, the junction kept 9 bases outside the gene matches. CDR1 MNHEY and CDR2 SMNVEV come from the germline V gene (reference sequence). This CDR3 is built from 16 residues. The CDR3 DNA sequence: TGTGCCAGCAGTTCCCGGGACAGGGGGTTGAGGACTGAAGCTTTCTTT. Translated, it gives CASSSRDRGLRTEAFF.

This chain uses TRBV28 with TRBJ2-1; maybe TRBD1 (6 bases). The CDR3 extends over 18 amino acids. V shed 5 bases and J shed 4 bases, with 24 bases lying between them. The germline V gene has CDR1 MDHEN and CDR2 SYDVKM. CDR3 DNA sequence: TGTGCCAGCAGTCCCTCGTCGGGCTCCTCAGGGGAGTACAATGAGCAGTTCTTC. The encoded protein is CASSPSSGSSGEYNEQFF.

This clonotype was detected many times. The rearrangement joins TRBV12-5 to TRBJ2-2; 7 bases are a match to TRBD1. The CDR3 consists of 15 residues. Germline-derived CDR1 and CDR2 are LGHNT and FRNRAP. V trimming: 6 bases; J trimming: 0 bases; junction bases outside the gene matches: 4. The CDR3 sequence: CASGSGQANTGELFF. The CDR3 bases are TGTGCTAGTGGCTCAGGACAGGCGAACACCGGGGAGCTGTTTTTT.

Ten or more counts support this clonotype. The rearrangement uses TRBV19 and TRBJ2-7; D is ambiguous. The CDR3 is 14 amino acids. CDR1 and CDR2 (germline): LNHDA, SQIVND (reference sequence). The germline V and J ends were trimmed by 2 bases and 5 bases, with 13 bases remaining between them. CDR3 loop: CASSIRNLIDEQYF. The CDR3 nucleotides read TGTGCCAGTAGTATAAGAAATCTCATCGACGAGCAGTACTTC. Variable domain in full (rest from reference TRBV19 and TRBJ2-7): DGGITQSPKYLFRKEGQNVTLSCEQNLNHDAMYWYRQDPGQGLRLIYYSQIVNDFQKGDIAEGYSVSREKKESFPLTVTSAQKNPTAFYLCASSIRNLIDEQYFGPGTRLTVT.

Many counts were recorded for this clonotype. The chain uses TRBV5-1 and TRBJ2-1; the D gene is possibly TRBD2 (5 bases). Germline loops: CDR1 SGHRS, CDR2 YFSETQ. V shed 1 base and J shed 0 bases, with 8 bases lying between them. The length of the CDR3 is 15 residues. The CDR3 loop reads CASSLFRGSYNEQFF. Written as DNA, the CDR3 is TGCGCCAGCAGCTTGTTTCGGGGCTCCTACAATGAGCAGTTCTTC.